Each of the 22 T cell receptor beta chains below was sequenced from the same sample in a study of shared clonotypes between healthy human individuals. Naive CD8 cells lacked CD45RO, underwent positive selection for CCR7 and left out terminally differentiated effector memory CD45RA+ cells. Profiling relied on immunoSEQ multiplex PCR, and the TCRdb table lists in-frame clones only, not all of them. The sample holds 1.5 million to 2.5 million clones; around 96% are singletons and the top ten take around 1%. Sequenced material: naive CD8+ T cells sorted from blood. Receptor source: a man younger than 35 in good health.

This clone was seen only once. J is TRBJ2-7 and V is TRBV19, with D possibly matching TRBD1 (5 bases). CDR1 and CDR2 (germline): LNHDA, SQIVND (reference sequence). V was pared by 5 bases and J by 0 bases, with 8 bases between. This CDR3 has 13 residues. This CDR3 reads CASSVGHSYEQYF. The CDR3 coding sequence is TGTGCCAGTAGTGTCGGACACTCCTACGAGCAGTACTTC.

The chain is built from TRBV7-8 and TRBJ1-1; 7 bases map to TRBD1. The germline CDR1 and CDR2 sequences are SGHVS and FQNEAQ. The J segment lost 3 bases and the V segment lost 3 bases, leaving 7 bases of the junction unmatched. There are 15 residues in the CDR3. The DNA of the CDR3 is TGTGCCAGCAGCTTTTTGCACAGGGGAGACACTGAAGCTTTCTTT. It encodes CASSFLHRGDTEAFF.

This clone was detected once. This CDR3 is also generated by other DNA sequences in the sample. For the CDR3, the DNA is TGTGCCAGCAGTTACTCCACCGGGCGGCGGGAGACCCAGTACTTC. Encoded protein: CASSYSTGRRETQYF. The chain is built from TRBV6-5 and TRBJ2-5; unclear D gene. The CDR3 totals 15 residues. The germline CDR1 and CDR2 sequences are MNHEY and SVGAGI. The germline V and J ends were trimmed by 0 bases and 5 bases, with 13 bases remaining between them.

The genes are TRBV18 and TRBJ2-5; a weak D match, TRBD1 (5 bases). There are 15 residues in the CDR3. Trimming took off 8 bases at V and 5 bases at J, with 21 bases between the two ends. Germline V gene data show CDR1 as KGHSH and CDR2 as LQKENI. DNA for the CDR3: TGTGCCAGCCACTCCGGATATGACAGTTGGGAGACCCAGTACTTC. It encodes CASHSGYDSWETQYF.

The chain has TRBV5-1 and TRBJ2-1; TRBD2 might be the D (7 bases). Between the trimmed V and J ends, which lost 2 bases and 4 bases, there was a span of 13 bases. This CDR3 is 15 amino acids long. The germline gives CDR1 SGHRS, CDR2 YFSETQ. CDR3: CASSLSGGFYNEQFF. CDR3 in DNA: TGCGCCAGCAGCTTATCGGGGGGCTTTTACAATGAGCAGTTCTTC.

This rearrangement joins TRBV2 to TRBJ2-6; D is uncertain. V was cut by 5 bases and J by 0 bases, with 5 bases left in between. The V gene's germline CDR1 is SNHLY and CDR2 FYNNEI. CDR3 length: 14 residues. The DNA for the CDR3 is TGTGCCAGCAGTTCCTTCTCTGGGGCCAACGTCCTGACTTTC. Protein sequence: CASSSFSGANVLTF. Variable domain in full (rest from reference TRBV2 and TRBJ2-6): EPEVTQTPSHQVTQMGQEVILRCVPISNHLYFYWYRQILGQKVEFLVSFYNNEISEKSEIFDDQFSVERPDGSNFTLKIRSTKLEDSAMYFCASSSFSGANVLTFGAGSRLTVL.

The chain uses TRBV10-3 and TRBJ2-7, with 8 bases matching TRBD2. The junction had 9 bases not matched to a gene; V was cut back by 11 bases and J by 3 bases. This CDR3 is built from 13 residues. Looked up from germline, CDR1 is ENHRY and CDR2 is SYGVKD. As DNA, the CDR3 is TGTGCCGGCGGGGGGTCCGAGAGCTACGAGCAGTACTTC. Its protein is CAGGGSESYEQYF.

This sequence joins TRBV27 and TRBJ2-7; 10 bases are shared with TRBD1. Germline V gene lookup returns CDR1 MNHEY and CDR2 SMNVEV (reference sequence). The CDR3 is 15 amino acids. J gave up 5 bases and V 4 bases, and 8 bases lay outside the gene matches. CDR3 sequence: CASSSRDRGYHEQYF. Written as DNA, the CDR3 is TGTGCCAGCAGTTCCCGGGACAGGGGTTACCACGAGCAGTACTTC.

This clone was seen only once. The chain carries TRBV10-3 and TRBJ2-5; 11 bases match TRBD1. The CDR3 spans 16 residues. J was trimmed by 2 bases and V by 3 bases; bases with no gene match: 5. In germline, CDR1 is ENHRY, CDR2 SYGVKD. In nucleotides, the CDR3 is TGTGCCATCAGTGACGGACAGGGGGCGGATCAAGAGACCCAGTACTTC. Residues: CAISDGQGADQETQYF.

The chain combines TRBV4-1 with TRBJ2-3; maybe TRBD1 (5 bases). Germline V CDR1 and CDR2: MGHRA, YSYEKL. Trimming took 0 bases from V and 6 from J, leaving 13 bases between them. The CDR3 runs to 15 residues. The CDR3 here is CASSQDPGQPDTQYF. DNA of the CDR3: TGCGCCAGCAGCCAAGACCCAGGGCAACCGGATACGCAGTATTTT.

CDR3: CASSSVLFF. CDR3 sequence (DNA): TGTGCCAGCAGCTCCGTGCTGTTTTTT. The chain couples TRBV7-9 to TRBJ2-2; D is unclear. The CDR3 has 9 amino acids. Trimming left V 4 bases short and J 13 bases short, with 4 bases between. Germline V CDR1 and CDR2: SEHNR, FQNEAQ (reference sequence).

The rearrangement links TRBV7-9 to TRBJ2-2; 9 bases fit TRBD1. The length of the CDR3 is 15 residues. Germline V gene sequence: CDR1 SEHNR, CDR2 FQNEAQ (reference sequence). Trimming removed 6 bases from V and 6 bases from J; junction bases left unmatched: 8. The DNA for the CDR3 is TGTGCCAGCAGATTACGGGACAGGGCCCCCGGGGAGCTGTTTTTT. Translation gives CASRLRDRAPGELFF.

The chain recombines TRBV13 with TRBJ2-3, with 11 bases fitting TRBD1. Trimming took 1 base from V and 4 from J; bases not matched to a gene: 10. This CDR3 is built from 18 residues. The germline V gene encodes CDR1 PRHDT and CDR2 FYEKMQ (reference sequence). CDR3: CASSLVDWAGQGADTQYF. In nucleotides, the CDR3 is TGTGCCAGCAGCTTAGTCGATTGGGCGGGACAGGGGGCAGATACGCAGTATTTT.

The CDR3 protein is CASSLTRDTPYNEQFF. DNA of the CDR3: TGTGCCAGCAGCTTAACACGGGACACACCCTACAATGAGCAGTTCTTC. The rearrangement links TRBV7-2 to TRBJ2-1, with TRBD1 as a possible D gene (6 bases). CDR3 length equals 16 residues. Germline loops: CDR1 SGHTA, CDR2 FQGNSA. Trimming removed 2 bases at V and 2 bases at J, with 13 bases between.

The chain combines TRBV2 with TRBJ1-6, with 8 bases fitting TRBD1. This CDR3 has 14 residues. V gave up 4 bases and J gave up 9 bases; unmatched junction bases: 5. Germline values: CDR1 SNHLY, CDR2 FYNNEI. Here the CDR3 reads CASSAGGEISPLHF. The CDR3, as DNA: TGTGCCAGCAGTGCAGGGGGCGAGATTTCACCCCTCCACTTT.

The chain is built from TRBV28 and TRBJ2-5, with D perhaps TRBD1 (6 bases). The germline CDR1 and CDR2 sequences are MDHEN and SYDVKM. This CDR3 contains 16 residues. The V end was cut by 4 bases, the J end by 0 bases, with 15 bases between. CDR3 in amino acids: CASSSTAGTYQETQYF. The CDR3 DNA is TGTGCCAGCAGTTCAACTGCCGGGACATACCAAGAGACCCAGTACTTC.

The rearrangement uses TRBV9 and TRBJ1-2; 8 bases match TRBD1. Germline V lookup: CDR1 SGDLS, CDR2 YYNGEE. The junction had 6 bases not matched to a gene; V was cut back by 4 bases and J by 4 bases. The CDR3 sequence is 14 residues long. The CDR3 region has the DNA TGTGCCAGCAGCCCGGGACAGGTGCTCTATGGCTACACCTTC. Translated, it gives CASSPGQVLYGYTF.

The chain has TRBV27 and TRBJ2-6; the D gene is possibly TRBD2 (5 bases). CDR3 length: 14 amino acids. Deletions cut 7 bases from V and 0 bases from J, with 7 bases between. Germline CDR1 and CDR2: MNHEY and SMNVEV (reference sequence). The CDR3 DNA sequence: TGTGCCAGCATGCGGGCCTCTGGGGCCAACGTCCTGACTTTC. It translates to CASMRASGANVLTF.

This clone was picked up one time. V gene TRBV11-2 combines with J gene TRBJ2-5; D may correspond to TRBD1 or TRBD2 (6 bases each). The germline V gene has CDR1 SGHAT and CDR2 FQNNGV. Trimming removed 2 bases at V and 5 bases at J, with 12 bases between. The CDR3 contains 14 residues. CDR3 region: CASSLRGLEETQYF. The CDR3 DNA sequence: TGTGCCAGCAGCTTACGGGGGCTGGAGGAGACCCAGTACTTC.

V usage is TRBV2 and J usage is TRBJ2-7; D possibly uses TRBD1 or TRBD2 (5 bases each). With 0 bases removed from V and 1 base from J, the gap between germline ends came to 16 bases. CDR1 and CDR2 (germline): SNHLY, FYNNEI. The CDR3 runs to 17 residues. The DNA for the CDR3 is TGTGCCAGCAGTGAAGCGTCTACTGGGACGGGATCCTACGAGCAGTACTTC. Its protein is CASSEASTGTGSYEQYF.

The chain is built from TRBV4-1 and TRBJ2-5, with 10 bases aligning to TRBD2. The CDR3 loop spans 18 amino acids. Germline-derived CDR1 and CDR2 are MGHRA and YSYEKL. Germline trimming cut 4 bases from V and 3 bases from J; bases unmatched to any gene: 14. CDR3 region: CASSPVRGGTSAEETQYF. CDR3 nucleotides: TGCGCCAGCAGCCCGGTGCGTGGAGGGACTAGCGCCGAAGAGACCCAGTACTTC.

This clone was seen a few times. J is TRBJ1-5 and V is TRBV19; 9 bases fit TRBD1. Losses at the gene ends were 5 bases for V and 5 bases for J; bases not matched to a gene: 4. The V gene's germline CDR1 is LNHDA and CDR2 SQIVND (reference sequence). The CDR3 is 14 residues long. The CDR3 region has the DNA TGTGCCAGTAGTCTCGACAGGGGGGATCAGCCCCAGCATTTT. As protein: CASSLDRGDQPQHF.